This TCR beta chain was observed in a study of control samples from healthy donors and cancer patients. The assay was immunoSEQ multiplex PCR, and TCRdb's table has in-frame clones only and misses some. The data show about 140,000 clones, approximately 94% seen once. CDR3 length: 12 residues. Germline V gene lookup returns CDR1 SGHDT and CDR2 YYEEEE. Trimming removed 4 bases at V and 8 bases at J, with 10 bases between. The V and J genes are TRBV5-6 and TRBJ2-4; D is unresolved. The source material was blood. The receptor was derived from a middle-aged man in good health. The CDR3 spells CASSAGSYIQYF. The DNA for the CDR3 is TGTGCCAGCAGCGCCGGGTCGTACATTCAGTACTTC.